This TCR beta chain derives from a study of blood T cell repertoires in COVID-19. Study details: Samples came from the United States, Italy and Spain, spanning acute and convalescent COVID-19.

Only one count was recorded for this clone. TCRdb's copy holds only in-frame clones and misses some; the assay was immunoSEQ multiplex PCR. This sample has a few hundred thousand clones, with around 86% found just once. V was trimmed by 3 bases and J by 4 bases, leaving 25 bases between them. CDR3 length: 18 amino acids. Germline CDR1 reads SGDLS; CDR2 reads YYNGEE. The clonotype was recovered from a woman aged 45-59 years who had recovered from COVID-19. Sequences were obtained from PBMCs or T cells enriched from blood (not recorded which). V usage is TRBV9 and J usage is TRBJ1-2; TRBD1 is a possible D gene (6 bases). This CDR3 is CASSERAVGAGVPYGYTF. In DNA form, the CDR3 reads TGTGCCAGCAGCGAGAGGGCGGTTGGGGCAGGGGTCCCCTATGGCTACACCTTC.